The next 30 T cell receptor beta chains were all read from a single sample in a study of control samples from healthy donors and cancer patients. Assay used: immunoSEQ multiplex PCR; TCRdb lists only in-frame clones, some missing. Among tens of thousands of clones listed, over 85% were seen once. The material sequenced was blood. These receptors came from a man under 40 in good health.

The chain couples TRBV7-8 to TRBJ2-7; D gene unclear. V was shortened by 0 bases and J by 2 bases, with 5 bases between the two germline ends. The V gene's germline CDR1 is SGHVS and CDR2 FQNEAQ. The CDR3 consists of 13 residues. CDR3 nucleotides: TGTGCCAGCAGCTTAGCAGGGCCCTACGAGCAGTACTTC. This encodes CASSLAGPYEQYF. Using reference TRBV7-8 and TRBJ2-7 for the parts outside the CDR3, the full variable domain is GAGVSQSPRYKVAKRGQDVALRCDPISGHVSLFWYQQALGQGPEFLTYFQNEAQLDKSGLPSDRFFAERPEGSVSTLKIQRTQQEDSAVYLCASSLAGPYEQYFGPGTRLTVT.

The V call is TRBV7-2, the J call TRBJ1-1; 10 bases align to TRBD1. Germline CDR1 SGHTA, CDR2 FQGNSA. With 2 bases clipped from V and 6 bases from J, the junction kept 3 bases outside the gene matches. The CDR3 runs to 14 residues. CDR3 amino acids: CASSLIGQGAEAFF. CDR3 coding DNA: TGTGCCAGCAGCTTAATCGGACAGGGGGCTGAAGCTTTCTTT.

The rearrangement joins TRBV7-3 to TRBJ2-1, with 7 positions matching TRBD1. Germline V gene data show CDR1 as SGHTA and CDR2 as FQGTGA. CDR3 length: 16 amino acids. V lost 5 bases to trimming and J lost 7 bases; unmatched junction nucleotides: 14. The CDR3 DNA reads TGTGCCAGCAGCCCACGACAGGGATGGGCTCTGAATGAGCAGTTCTTC. Its translation is CASSPRQGWALNEQFF.

DNA of the CDR3: TGTGCCAGCAGCTATCTCCGGGCCCCGGCCGCTGAAGCTTTCTTT. This codes for CASSYLRAPAAEAFF. The rearrangement uses TRBV13 and TRBJ1-1; D gene uncertain. V was shortened by 4 bases and J by 6 bases, with 18 bases between the two germline ends. Per the germline V gene, CDR1 is PRHDT and CDR2 is FYEKMQ (reference sequence). The CDR3 is 15 amino acids.

This chain connects TRBV5-1 to TRBJ2-1; 14 bases line up with TRBD2. Germline assignment: CDR1 SGHRS and CDR2 YFSETQ. The CDR3 consists of 14 residues. V gave up 8 bases and J gave up 9 bases; unmatched junction bases: 7. CDR3 sequence reads: CASRLAGGPSEQFF. CDR3 bases: TGCGCCAGTCGACTAGCGGGAGGGCCGAGTGAGCAGTTCTTC.

This chain links TRBV15 with TRBJ1-1, with D unresolved. The CDR3 sequence is 14 residues long. Germline-derived CDR1 and CDR2 are LNHNV and YYDKDF (reference sequence). The V and J ends lost 3 bases and 4 bases respectively, with 12 bases between them. CDR3 nucleotides: TGTGCCACCAGCAGCCGAAGGAGCGGCACTGAAGCTTTCTTT. Its translation: CATSSRRSGTEAFF.

V is TRBV4-1 and J is TRBJ2-2; D not certain. Germline CDR1 is MGHRA and CDR2 is YSYEKL. Between the trimmed V and J ends, which lost 1 base and 0 bases, there was a span of 9 bases. CDR3 length: 16 residues. The CDR3 is CASSQVFGANTGELFF. The CDR3 coding sequence is TGCGCCAGCAGCCAAGTGTTCGGAGCGAACACCGGGGAGCTGTTTTTT.

This sequence joins TRBV9 and TRBJ1-6, with a tentative D call TRBD1 (5 bases). This CDR3 has 14 residues. Germline V gene lookup returns CDR1 SGDLS and CDR2 YYNGEE. Trimming left V 0 bases short and J 7 bases short, with 8 bases between. In nucleotides, the CDR3 is TGTGCCAGCAGCGTAGTTGACAGAAATTCACCCCTCCACTTT. Translation: CASSVVDRNSPLHF.

This clone came up once. The gene calls are TRBV7-9 and TRBJ2-1; the match to TRBD2 covers 15 bases. V dropped 5 bases and J dropped 6; count of bases not matched to a gene: 5. The CDR3 has 16 amino acids. Germline V gene sequence: CDR1 SEHNR, CDR2 FQNEAQ (reference sequence). The CDR3 DNA sequence: TGTGCCAGCAGCGCGCCGGGACTAGCGGGAGGCAATGAGCAGTTCTTC. Protein sequence: CASSAPGLAGGNEQFF.

The J gene is TRBJ2-2, the V gene TRBV24-1; no clear D gene. V dropped 4 bases and J dropped 7 bases, with 9 bases sitting between them. Germline values: CDR1 KGHDR, CDR2 SFDVKD. This CDR3 comprises 13 residues. The CDR3 region is CATSEVLFGELFF. The DNA for the CDR3 is TGTGCCACCAGTGAAGTGCTATTCGGGGAGCTGTTTTTT.

V and J are TRBV2 and TRBJ1-5; 7 nucleotides match TRBD1. This CDR3 region has 13 residues. Per the germline V gene, CDR1 is SNHLY and CDR2 is FYNNEI. The junction had 4 bases not matched to a gene; V was cut back by 6 bases and J by 5 bases. The CDR3 DNA reads TGTGCCAGCAGCGGGCAGGGGGATCAGCCCCAGCATTTT. This translates into CASSGQGDQPQHF.

V gene TRBV2 combines with J gene TRBJ1-6; no clear D gene. CDR3 size: 16 residues. V gave up 2 bases and J gave up 0 bases, with 8 bases separating them. Germline V gene lookup returns CDR1 SNHLY and CDR2 FYNNEI. The CDR3 protein is CASSEYTRSYNSPLHF. CDR3 in DNA: TGTGCCAGCAGTGAATACACCCGCTCCTATAATTCACCCCTCCACTTT.

The chain combines TRBV13 with TRBJ1-2; TRBD1 is a possible D gene (5 bases). Germline-derived CDR1 and CDR2 are PRHDT and FYEKMQ (reference sequence). The CDR3 has 14 amino acids. Trimming took off 5 bases at V and 4 bases at J, with 14 bases between the two ends. The CDR3 here is CASSRRQIVYGYTF. CDR3 bases: TGTGCCAGCAGCCGCAGACAGATAGTCTATGGCTACACCTTC.

CDR3 in amino acids: CASSRTQRGNEKLFF. The CDR3 DNA is TGTGCCAGCAGCCGGACACAGAGGGGAAATGAAAAACTGTTTTTT. The chain carries TRBV7-6 and TRBJ1-4; D perhaps matches TRBD1 (5 bases). CDR3 length: 15 residues. Trimming took 5 bases from V and 5 from J, leaving 15 bases between them. Germline CDR1 and CDR2: SGHVS and FNYEAQ. Variable domain in full (rest from reference TRBV7-6 and TRBJ1-4): GAGVSQSPRYKVTKRGQDVALRCDPISGHVSLYWYRQALGQGPEFLTYFNYEAQQDKSGLPNDRFSAERPEGSISTLTIQRTEQRDSAMYRCASSRTQRGNEKLFFGSGTQLSVL.

The J gene is TRBJ2-1, the V gene TRBV15; D gene uncertain. CDR1 and CDR2 (germline): LNHNV, YYDKDF (reference sequence). The length of the CDR3 is 15 residues. The ends were cut back, 0 bases at V and 6 bases at J, with 12 bases in the middle. The CDR3 DNA reads as TGTGCCACCAGCAGAGATTTGTTAACCGTCAATGAGCAGTTCTTC. It is translated as CATSRDLLTVNEQFF.

The chain uses TRBV7-2 and TRBJ1-2; no clear D. Germline values: CDR1 SGHTA, CDR2 FQGNSA. Trimming shortened V by 5 bases and J by 3 bases, and 22 bases separated the two germline ends. The CDR3 is 17 amino acids. Written as DNA, the CDR3 is TGTGCCAGCAGCACCCCGGGAGCCGGGGATCAGGACTATGGCTACACCTTC. It specifies CASSTPGAGDQDYGYTF.

The chain employs TRBV4-1 and TRBJ1-6; D is undetermined. Trimming removed 1 base from V and 8 bases from J, with 12 bases in between. The CDR3 sequence is 15 residues long. Germline CDR1 and CDR2: MGHRA and YSYEKL. The CDR3 loop reads CASSQVSTADSPLHF. The CDR3, as DNA: TGCGCCAGCAGCCAAGTATCAACTGCAGATTCACCCCTCCACTTT.

The sample holds one count of this clone. CDR3 in amino acids: CASTGLAGGNEQYF. In DNA, the CDR3 is TGTGCCAGCACCGGACTAGCGGGAGGGAACGAGCAGTACTTC. The V call is TRBV6-5, the J call TRBJ2-7; 15 bases fit TRBD2. Trimming cost V 7 bases and J 5 bases; bases outside gene matches: 3. The CDR3 extends over 14 amino acids. Germline values: CDR1 MNHEY, CDR2 SVGAGI.

The rearrangement links TRBV6-5 to TRBJ2-7; D unclear. CDR1 and CDR2 (germline): MNHEY, SVGAGI. The length of the CDR3 is 10 residues. The germline V and J ends were trimmed by 6 bases and 7 bases, with 7 bases remaining between them. CDR3 region: CASRVEEQYF. The CDR3 coding sequence is TGTGCCAGCAGGGTAGAAGAGCAGTACTTC.

This sequence joins TRBV4-2 and TRBJ2-1; no clear D gene. Germline V gene lookup returns CDR1 LGHNA and CDR2 YNFKEQ. The germline V and J ends were trimmed by 1 base and 6 bases, with 10 bases remaining between them. The CDR3 is 14 amino acids. The CDR3 region has the DNA TGTGCCAGCAGCCAAGGTCCGCCGGGCAATGAGCAGTTCTTC. It codes for CASSQGPPGNEQFF.

This rearrangement joins TRBV2 to TRBJ2-7; no clear D gene. Trimming removed 6 bases from V and 7 bases from J, with 10 bases in between. There are 11 residues in the CDR3. Germline V lookup: CDR1 SNHLY, CDR2 FYNNEI. The CDR3 DNA is TGTGCCAGCAGGCCGGGTGGGGAGCAGTACTTC. This sequence encodes CASRPGGEQYF.

The CDR3 sequence is CASSLVGSGHYGYTF. Here the CDR3 DNA reads TGTGCCAGCAGCTTAGTGGGGAGTGGGCACTATGGCTACACCTTC. The chain is built from TRBV7-9 and TRBJ1-2; no clear D. The V end lost 1 base, the J end lost 3 bases, and 12 bases lay between the germline ends. The CDR3 loop spans 15 amino acids. Germline V gene data show CDR1 as SEHNR and CDR2 as FQNEAQ (reference sequence).

The CDR3: CASSLRTVLSGANVLTF. The CDR3 nucleotides read TGCGCCAGCAGCTTGAGAACCGTCCTCTCTGGGGCCAACGTCCTGACTTTC. J is TRBJ2-6 and V is TRBV5-1; D is unclear. CDR3 length: 17 residues. V was shortened by 1 base and J by 0 bases, with 11 bases between the two germline ends. CDR1 SGHRS and CDR2 YFSETQ come from the germline V gene.

This chain links TRBV28 with TRBJ1-5; 8 positions match TRBD1. In germline, CDR1 is MDHEN, CDR2 SYDVKM. This CDR3 contains 15 residues. V shed 5 bases, J shed 6 bases, and the junction held 9 bases outside the gene matches. CDR3 in DNA: TGTGCCAGCAGTCCACCGTCAGGGGGCGGTCAGCCCCAGCATTTT. Protein sequence: CASSPPSGGGQPQHF.

This chain links TRBV30 with TRBJ2-7, with 9 bases that match TRBD1. The germline V gene has CDR1 GTSNPN and CDR2 SVGIG (reference sequence). The CDR3 runs to 13 residues. The V gene end was trimmed by 5 bases and the J gene end by 1 base; junction bases not matched to a gene: 3. The CDR3 DNA sequence: TGTGCCTGGGCCGGGACAGGGTCCTACGAGCAGTACTTC. Its protein product is CAWAGTGSYEQYF. Using reference TRBV30 and TRBJ2-7 for the parts outside the CDR3, the full variable domain is SQTIHQWPATLVQPVGSPLSLECTVEGTSNPNLYWYRQAAGRGLQLLFYSVGIGQISSEVPQNLSASRPQDRQFILSSKKLLLSDSGFYLCAWAGTGSYEQYFGPGTRLTVT.

The V call is TRBV7-9, the J call TRBJ2-7, with 10 bases aligning to TRBD2. CDR1 is SEHNR, CDR2 FQNEAQ, per germline (reference sequence). This CDR3 is 16 amino acids long. V trimming: 3 bases; J trimming: 3 bases; junction bases outside the gene matches: 8. DNA for the CDR3: TGTGCCAGCAGCTTTTTCACTAGCGGGATTGACTACGAGCAGTACTTC. Its translation is CASSFFTSGIDYEQYF.

The chain recombines TRBV7-9 with TRBJ1-1; possibly TRBD1 for D (5 bases). This CDR3 comprises 13 residues. Trimming removed 3 bases at V and 8 bases at J, with 13 bases between. CDR1 SEHNR and CDR2 FQNEAQ come from the germline V gene (reference sequence). The CDR3 sequence is CASSLGTQPEAFF. Here the CDR3 DNA reads TGTGCCAGCAGCTTGGGGACCCAACCCGAAGCTTTCTTT. Supplemented by reference TRBV7-9 and TRBJ1-1, the full variable domain reads DTGVSQNPRHKITKRGQNVTFRCDPISEHNRLYWYRQTLGQGPEFLTYFQNEAQLEKSRLLSDRFSAERPKGSFSTLEIQRTEQGDSAMYLCASSLGTQPEAFFGQGTRLTVV.

The chain employs TRBV10-3 and TRBJ1-1, with unresolved D. The CDR3 runs to 12 residues. V shed 9 bases and J shed 2 bases, with 10 bases lying between them. CDR1 and CDR2 (germline): ENHRY, SYGVKD. CDR3 region: CAICDGNTEAFF. The DNA for the CDR3 is TGTGCCATTTGCGACGGAAACACTGAAGCTTTCTTT.

The chain combines TRBV6-5 with TRBJ1-3, with 7 bases that match TRBD1. The CDR3 spans 15 residues. V was clipped by 6 bases and J by 2 bases; unmatched bases: 7. In germline, CDR1 is MNHEY, CDR2 SVGAGI. CDR3 in DNA: TGTGCCAGCAGGACACAGGGGTTGACTGGAAACACCATATATTTT. It encodes CASRTQGLTGNTIYF.

The J gene is TRBJ1-1, the V gene TRBV18; possible D gene TRBD1, 6 bases. Per the germline V gene, CDR1 is KGHSH and CDR2 is LQKENI. Trimming shortened V by 1 base and J by 0 bases, and 9 bases separated the two germline ends. This CDR3 comprises 15 residues. CDR3 region: CASSPRTDMNTEAFF. CDR3 coding DNA: TGTGCCAGCTCACCACGGACAGACATGAACACTGAAGCTTTCTTT.